This TCR beta chain was profiled in a study of T cell changes during pregnancy in multiple sclerosis. This CDR3 contains 14 residues. Trimming shortened V by 6 bases and J by 4 bases, and 15 bases separated the two germline ends. The germline V gene encodes CDR1 ENHRY and CDR2 SYGVKD. Here immunoSEQ multiplex PCR was the method, and the copy in TCRdb shows in-frame clones only, minus some. The table lists around 50,000 clones, 85% to 95% of them singletons, with less than 0.85% in the top ten. The V and J genes are TRBV10-3 and TRBJ1-2; tentative D call: TRBD1 (6 bases). This TCR was sampled from a female donor with multiple sclerosis, enrolled in a pregnancy study. The material was CD4+ T cells from peripheral blood mononuclear cells, obtained in the third trimester of pregnancy. The CDR3 spells CAISFQGPGYGYTF. The DNA for the CDR3 is TGTGCCATCAGCTTCCAGGGGCCGGGCTATGGCTACACCTTC.